Shown below are 24 T cell receptor beta chains from a single sample sequenced in a study of blood T cell repertoires in COVID-19. Sequenced by immunoSEQ multiplex PCR; TCRdb stores in-frame clones only, minus some. The table lists about 210,000 clones, about 81% of them singletons, with approximately 9.2% in the top ten. The sequenced sample was PBMCs or T cells enriched from blood (not recorded which). These receptors all come from a man in his forties or fifties who had recovered from COVID-19.

This clone was observed a single time. This chain links TRBV3-1 (or the pseudogene TRBV3-2) with TRBJ1-2; TRBD1 agrees at 9 bases. This CDR3 has 16 amino acids. V was clipped by 0 bases and J by 4 bases; unmatched bases: 6. CDR1 is LGHDT, CDR2 YNNKEL, per germline (reference sequence). In DNA, the CDR3 is TGTGCCAGCAGCCAAGACCCCGGGACAGGGTCCTATGGCTACACCTTC. It codes for CASSQDPGTGSYGYTF.

The rearrangement joins TRBV19 to TRBJ1-2; 9 nucleotides match TRBD1. The CDR3 runs 15 residues. J gave up 4 bases and V 3 bases, and 6 bases lay outside the gene matches. Per germline, CDR1 LNHDA and CDR2 SQIVND (reference sequence). CDR3 DNA: TGTGCCAGTAGTATGGGACAGGGTAATATCTATGGCTACACCTTC. Translating gives CASSMGQGNIYGYTF.

The V and J genes are TRBV2 and TRBJ1-5; D gene unclear. The CDR3 spans 14 residues. The V gene's germline CDR1 is SNHLY and CDR2 FYNNEI. Trimming took off 6 bases at V and 0 bases at J, with 9 bases between the two ends. As DNA, the CDR3 is TGTGCCAGCAGAGCCATAGTTAGCAATCAGCCCCAGCATTTT. This encodes CASRAIVSNQPQHF. The variable domain in full, with the rest retrieved from reference TRBV2 and TRBJ1-5, is EPEVTQTPSHQVTQMGQEVILRCVPISNHLYFYWYRQILGQKVEFLVSFYNNEISEKSEIFDDQFSVERPDGSNFTLKIRSTKLEDSAMYFCASRAIVSNQPQHFGDGTRLSIL.

This chain uses TRBV7-9 with TRBJ1-1; 8 bases are a match to TRBD1. Germline lookup yields CDR1 SEHNR and CDR2 FQNEAQ (reference sequence). This CDR3 has 12 residues. J gave up 8 bases and V 5 bases, and 4 bases lay outside the gene matches. The chain's CDR3 is CASSDRQGEAFF. CDR3 coding DNA: TGTGCCAGCAGCGACCGACAGGGGGAAGCTTTCTTT.

The rearrangement uses TRBV12-5 and TRBJ2-7; D is possibly TRBD2 (5 bases). Germline loops: CDR1 LGHNT, CDR2 FRNRAP. The CDR3 is 16 amino acids. The V gene lost 5 bases and the J gene lost 0 bases, with 17 bases spanning the gap. In nucleotides, the CDR3 is TGTGCTAGTGGTCCCCCTCTGCGGGCGGGCTCCTACGAGCAGTACTTC. Translating gives CASGPPLRAGSYEQYF.

The rearrangement links TRBV30 to TRBJ2-7; 8 bases line up with TRBD1. The trim removed 3 bases at V and 4 bases at J, leaving 8 bases unmatched. Germline values: CDR1 GTSNPN, CDR2 SVGIG (reference sequence). The CDR3 contains 14 residues. CDR3 DNA: TGTGCCTGGAGACGGACAGGGTCTACTTACGAGCAGTACTTC. Translating gives CAWRRTGSTYEQYF.

V usage is TRBV2 and J usage is TRBJ2-2, with D uncertain. The CDR3 is 14 amino acids. CDR1 SNHLY and CDR2 FYNNEI come from the germline V gene. V was clipped by 8 bases and J by 5 bases, with 15 bases between them. The CDR3 region is CASFLEVGTGELFF. The CDR3 nucleotides read TGTGCCAGCTTCCTAGAAGTCGGGACCGGGGAGCTGTTTTTT.

The count of this clone is one. The gene calls are TRBV18 and TRBJ2-6; D is unclear. The CDR3 consists of 14 residues. The V end was cut by 2 bases, the J end by 4 bases, with 6 bases between. Looked up from germline, CDR1 is KGHSH and CDR2 is LQKENI. The CDR3 region is CASSPSGGANVLTF. The CDR3 DNA is TGTGCCAGCTCACCATCCGGGGGGGCCAACGTCCTGACTTTC. The entire variable domain, with the rest obtained from reference TRBV18 and TRBJ2-6, is as follows: NAGVMQNPRHLVRRRGQEARLRCSPMKGHSHVYWYRQLPEEGLKFMVYLQKENIIDESGMPKERFSAEFPKEGPSILRIQQVVRGDSAAYFCASSPSGGANVLTFGAGSRLTVL.

V usage is TRBV7-9 and J usage is TRBJ2-1, with TRBD2 matching over 13 bases. This CDR3 has 19 amino acids. CDR1 SEHNR and CDR2 FQNEAQ come from the germline V gene (reference sequence). V was clipped by 5 bases and J by 3 bases; unmatched bases: 13. The CDR3 coding sequence is TGTGCCAGCAGCGCCGGACTAGCGGGAGCTATTAGGGTCTACAATGAGCAGTTCTTC. Translated: CASSAGLAGAIRVYNEQFF.

The chain has TRBV19 and TRBJ2-7; 8 bases line up with TRBD1. CDR1 is LNHDA and CDR2 is SQIVND in the germline V gene (reference sequence). J was trimmed by 5 bases and V by 5 bases; bases with no gene match: 11. The CDR3 sequence is 15 residues long. The CDR3 loop reads CASSAMRDRTHEQYF. CDR3 in DNA: TGTGCCAGTAGTGCAATGAGGGACAGGACCCACGAGCAGTACTTC.

V gene TRBV2 combines with J gene TRBJ1-2, with D possibly matching TRBD1 (5 bases). V was clipped by 1 base and J by 8 bases, with 17 bases between them. The CDR3 is 15 residues long. Looked up from germline, CDR1 is SNHLY and CDR2 is FYNNEI. The DNA of the CDR3 is TGTGCCAGCAGTGAAGTTCCGGACACCGTTGACGGCTACACCTTC. Translation gives CASSEVPDTVDGYTF.

V usage is TRBV6-1 and J usage is TRBJ2-3, with 9 bases that match TRBD2. Germline trimming cut 2 bases from V and 3 bases from J; bases unmatched to any gene: 6. Germline CDR1 and CDR2: MNHNS and SASEGT. There are 16 residues in the CDR3. CDR3 DNA sequence: TGTGCCAGCAGTGAATGGCGGGGGGGCCGGACAGATACGCAGTATTTT. Amino acid sequence: CASSEWRGGRTDTQYF.

This chain connects TRBV7-8 to TRBJ2-1; TRBD2 agrees at 14 bases. Germline CDR1 is SGHVS and CDR2 is FQNEAQ. Trimming removed 5 bases from V and 8 bases from J; junction bases left unmatched: 11. The CDR3 spans 17 residues. The CDR3 spells CASSRQGLAGVWDEQFF. CDR3 sequence (DNA): TGTGCCAGCAGCCGACAGGGACTAGCGGGAGTGTGGGATGAGCAGTTCTTC.

This rearrangement joins TRBV2 to TRBJ1-2; no firm D call. Trimming took off 1 base at V and 2 bases at J, with 5 bases between the two ends. This CDR3 has 13 amino acids. Germline V gene lookup returns CDR1 SNHLY and CDR2 FYNNEI. The CDR3 nucleotides are TGTGCCAGCAGTGAAGTAGTAAACTATGGCTACACCTTC. This encodes CASSEVVNYGYTF.

The chain is built from TRBV10-2 and TRBJ1-1; D gene uncertain. The CDR3 extends over 15 amino acids. V was shortened by 0 bases and J by 0 bases, with 8 bases between the two germline ends. Germline-derived CDR1 and CDR2 are WSHSY and SAAADI. In nucleotides, the CDR3 is TGCGCCAGCAGTGAGTCGGCAGGTATGAACACTGAAGCTTTCTTT. It is translated as CASSESAGMNTEAFF.

V is TRBV15 and J is TRBJ2-7, with D possibly being TRBD1 (6 bases). The V gene's germline CDR1 is LNHNV and CDR2 YYDKDF (reference sequence). V was clipped by 1 base and J by 4 bases, with 26 bases between them. The CDR3 runs 19 residues. The CDR3 protein is CATSRARSFIRQVGYEQYF. The CDR3 coding sequence is TGTGCCACCAGCAGAGCTCGGTCCTTTATTCGACAGGTGGGTTACGAGCAGTACTTC.

This clone appeared once. V and J are TRBV27 and TRBJ1-5; no firm D call. Per germline, CDR1 MNHEY and CDR2 SMNVEV (reference sequence). Trimming shortened V by 7 bases and J by 0 bases, and 19 bases separated the two germline ends. The length of the CDR3 is 17 residues. In DNA form, the CDR3 reads TGTGCCAGCACCTCCTCTCCAGGCCCGTATAGCAATCAGCCCCAGCATTTT. Protein: CASTSSPGPYSNQPQHF.

The rearrangement links TRBV19 to TRBJ1-1, with 9 bases matching TRBD1. The length of the CDR3 is 18 residues. V gave up 4 bases and J gave up 6 bases; unmatched junction bases: 18. Germline CDR1 and CDR2: LNHDA and SQIVND (reference sequence). The CDR3 DNA sequence: TGTGCCAGTAGTAAAACAGGGGGCTTGGGGATCCAAAGGGCTGAAGCTTTCTTT. Its protein product is CASSKTGGLGIQRAEAFF.

This clone appeared a few times. This chain uses TRBV7-8 with TRBJ2-1, with 16 bases aligning to TRBD2. The J segment lost 0 bases and the V segment lost 5 bases, leaving 10 bases of the junction unmatched. The CDR3 covers 20 residues. Germline lookup yields CDR1 SGHVS and CDR2 FQNEAQ. The CDR3 DNA reads TGTGCCAGCAGCAATCCTCCGGGACTAGCGGGAGGGCACTCCTACAATGAGCAGTTCTTC. Protein sequence: CASSNPPGLAGGHSYNEQFF.

The chain joins TRBV18 to TRBJ2-2; the match to TRBD2 covers 11 bases. Per germline, CDR1 KGHSH and CDR2 LQKENI. Trimming at V came to 8 bases and at J to 0 bases, leaving 2 bases not matched to a gene. The CDR3 length is 15 residues. CDR3 residues: CASLGLAANTGELFF. CDR3 nucleotide sequence: TGTGCCAGCCTGGGACTAGCGGCGAACACCGGGGAGCTGTTTTTT. The variable domain in full, with the rest retrieved from reference TRBV18 and TRBJ2-2, is NAGVMQNPRHLVRRRGQEARLRCSPMKGHSHVYWYRQLPEEGLKFMVYLQKENIIDESGMPKERFSAEFPKEGPSILRIQQVVRGDSAAYFCASLGLAANTGELFFGEGSRLTVL.

This chain's CDR3 is CASGLRGGQDTQYF. CDR3 nucleotide sequence: TGTGCTAGTGGCCTCCGGGGGGGCCAAGATACGCAGTATTTT. The genes are TRBV12-5 and TRBJ2-3; 8 nucleotides match TRBD2. This CDR3 is 14 amino acids long. Germline assignment: CDR1 LGHNT and CDR2 FRNRAP. V trimming: 6 bases; J trimming: 5 bases; junction bases outside the gene matches: 7.

The chain is built from TRBV7-3 and TRBJ1-3; D unresolved. V lost 1 base to trimming and J lost 3 bases, with 4 bases between them. The CDR3 has 13 residues. Germline V CDR1 and CDR2: SGHTA, FQGTGA. Here the CDR3 DNA reads TGTGCCAGCAGCTTAAACGGTGGAAACACCATATATTTT. As protein: CASSLNGGNTIYF. Full variable domain (missing parts from reference TRBV7-3 and TRBJ1-3): GAGVSQTPSNKVTEKGKYVELRCDPISGHTALYWYRQSLGQGPEFLIYFQGTGAADDSGLPNDRFFAVRPEGSVSTLKIQRTERGDSAVYLCASSLNGGNTIYFGEGSWLTVV.

This chain connects TRBV19 to TRBJ1-1; maybe TRBD1 (5 bases). The germline V gene has CDR1 LNHDA and CDR2 SQIVND (reference sequence). The CDR3 totals 13 residues. V shed 10 bases and J shed 5 bases, with 17 bases lying between them. The CDR3 sequence: CATNIGVRTEAFF. CDR3 bases: TGTGCCACAAATATAGGGGTGAGGACTGAAGCTTTCTTT.

This clone was seen more than once but under ten times. The chain recombines TRBV7-9 with TRBJ1-1; perhaps TRBD1 as D (5 bases). Trimming cost V 6 bases and J 1 base, with 6 bases left between them. Germline V gene sequence: CDR1 SEHNR, CDR2 FQNEAQ (reference sequence). The CDR3 spans 12 residues. CDR3 in DNA: TGTGCCAGCAGGACAGCGAACACTGAAGCTTTCTTT. Protein sequence: CASRTANTEAFF. The whole variable domain, remainder taken from reference TRBV7-9 and TRBJ1-1, is DTGVSQNPRHKITKRGQNVTFRCDPISEHNRLYWYRQTLGQGPEFLTYFQNEAQLEKSRLLSDRFSAERPKGSFSTLEIQRTEQGDSAMYLCASRTANTEAFFGQGTRLTVV.